The next 23 T cell receptor beta chains were all read from a single sample in a study of T cells in Graves' hyperthyroidism and ophthalmopathy (dated by TCRdb to between 2018 and 2021). Library preparation used multiplex PCR. Sequencing took place on an Illumina HiSeq 2000. TCR beta CDR3 regions were amplified from RNA transcripts. The TCR CDR3 was subjected to a first round of RT-PCR using the HTBI primer set and the Qiagen OneStep RT-PCR kit. TCRdb reworked the public reads: Q25 trimming with fastp, MiXCR clone assembly, productive beta chains retained. Rows matching on CDR3 protein sequence are summarized as one entry with the most common DNA and genes. Within this sample are roughly 510,000 distinct CDR3 sequences, with around 21% of them counted one time only. More than 20% of the sample rests with the top ten. The sequencing input was blood. Receptors originate from a man between 18 and 35 years old with Graves' hyperthyroidism.

This clonotype was observed a handful of times. The chain links TRBV28 to TRBJ2-6; D remains ambiguous. CDR3 size: 17 residues. The germline gives CDR1 MDHEN, CDR2 SYDVKM. V lost 6 bases and J 0 bases, leaving 15 bases between the germline ends. CDR3 in DNA: TGTGCCAGCAGCCTCGGAAAGATGGGCTCTGGGGCCAACGTCCTGACTTTC. This encodes CASSLGKMGSGANVLTF.

This clonotype was counted ten times or more. The rearrangement links TRBV7-8 to TRBJ2-2; the D gene is possibly TRBD2 (5 bases). This CDR3 spans 15 amino acids. The V gene's germline CDR1 is SGHVS and CDR2 FQNEAQ. V was clipped by 2 bases and J by 3 bases, with 10 bases between them. The CDR3 sequence is CASSLTGVHTGELFF. The DNA of the CDR3 is TGTGCCAGCAGCTTAACCGGGGTCCACACCGGGGAGCTGTTTTTT. The entire variable domain, with the rest obtained from reference TRBV7-8 and TRBJ2-2, is as follows: GAGVSQSPRYKVAKRGQDVALRCDPISGHVSLFWYQQALGQGPEFLTYFQNEAQLDKSGLPSDRFFAERPEGSVSTLKIQRTQQEDSAVYLCASSLTGVHTGELFFGEGSRLTVL.

This clonotype was observed at least ten times. The chain employs TRBV7-2 and TRBJ2-7, with a possible D match to TRBD1 (5 bases). V lost 3 bases and J 6 bases, leaving 18 bases between the germline ends. Germline V gives CDR1 SGHTA, CDR2 FQGNSA. The CDR3 sequence is 15 residues long. The CDR3 region is CASSFHESQGSEQYF. In DNA, the CDR3 is TGTGCCAGCAGCTTCCACGAATCCCAGGGTTCCGAGCAGTACTTC.

This clonotype was detected ten times or more. The chain combines TRBV28 with TRBJ2-7; 8 nucleotides agree with TRBD1. V dropped 2 bases and J dropped 7; count of bases not matched to a gene: 4. Per germline, CDR1 MDHEN and CDR2 SYDVKM. The CDR3 length is 13 residues. CDR3 nucleotides: TGTGCCAGCAGTTTAGTGACAGGGGAAGAGCAGTACTTC. Translating gives CASSLVTGEEQYF.

The table lists this clonotype with many counts. The chain has TRBV2 and TRBJ2-5; the match to TRBD1 covers 12 bases. Germline CDR1 SNHLY, CDR2 FYNNEI. V lost 6 bases to trimming and J lost 5 bases; unmatched junction nucleotides: 4. This CDR3 is 14 amino acids long. CDR3 in amino acids: CASSGTGGEETQYF. Here the CDR3 DNA reads TGTGCCAGCAGCGGGACAGGGGGCGAGGAGACCCAGTACTTC.

This clonotype was observed at least ten times. The chain couples TRBV6-5 to TRBJ1-1, with TRBD1 matching 7 bases. The CDR3 has 15 residues. Germline assignment: CDR1 MNHEY and CDR2 SVGAGI. The V segment lost 2 bases and the J segment 1 base; nucleotides outside the gene matches: 4. The CDR3 sequence is CASSYTYRGNTEAFF. The CDR3 nucleotides are TGTGCCAGCAGTTACACTTACAGGGGGAACACTGAAGCTTTCTTT.

This clonotype has at least ten counts. The genes are TRBV6-1 and TRBJ1-2; TRBD1 might be the D (5 bases). Germline-derived CDR1 and CDR2 are MNHNS and SASEGT. CDR3 length: 14 residues. Trimming removed 8 bases at V and 2 bases at J, with 15 bases between. CDR3 region: CASGERGLNYGYTF. CDR3 in DNA: TGTGCCAGCGGGGAGAGGGGCCTAAACTATGGCTACACCTTC.

The chain joins TRBV12-3 or TRBV12-4 to TRBJ1-2; TRBD1 is a possible D gene (6 bases). The CDR3 runs 17 residues. Deletions cut 4 bases from V and 5 bases from J, with 23 bases between. The CDR3, as DNA: TGTGCCAGCAGTTCCCGACCTTTGTTGCAGGGGTCGTATGGCTACACCTTC. It yields the protein CASSSRPLLQGSYGYTF.

This clonotype was counted many times. The V call is TRBV29-1, the J call TRBJ1-5; 7 bases line up with TRBD1. The J segment lost 5 bases and the V segment lost 6 bases, leaving 4 bases of the junction unmatched. The CDR3 runs 12 residues. From germline, CDR1 is SQVTM and CDR2 ANQGSEA. CDR3 residues: CSVGTVDQPQHF. CDR3 DNA: TGCAGCGTGGGGACAGTTGATCAGCCCCAGCATTTT.

This clonotype was detected ten times or more. V gene TRBV29-1 combines with J gene TRBJ2-7, with 9 bases matching TRBD1. J was trimmed by 7 bases and V by 7 bases; bases with no gene match: 14. Germline assignment: CDR1 SQVTM and CDR2 ANQGSEA. The CDR3 consists of 14 residues. DNA for the CDR3: TGCAGCGCCCGACTTCTGACAGGGGGAGTTGAGCAGTACTTC. The encoded protein is CSARLLTGGVEQYF.

This clonotype was observed many times. In DNA, the CDR3 is TGTGCTAGTGGTTTGGTACTGGGGCAGGGGGCAAGCTCTGGAAACACCATATATTTT. This gives the protein CASGLVLGQGASSGNTIYF. This chain links TRBV12-5 with TRBJ1-3; 8 bases line up with TRBD1. After removal of 0 bases from V and 0 bases from J, the junction contained 10 bases not matched to a gene. CDR3 size: 19 residues. The germline V gene has CDR1 LGHNT and CDR2 FRNRAP.

In its sample, this clonotype was seen a few times. The CDR3 sequence is CASGLGGASTGELFF. As DNA, the CDR3 is TGTGCCAGCGGACTAGGAGGGGCGAGCACCGGGGAGCTGTTTTTT. The J gene is TRBJ2-2, the V gene TRBV6-1; 7 nucleotides match TRBD2. V was pared by 8 bases and J by 4 bases, with 10 bases of the junction left unmatched. The CDR3 runs to 15 residues. Germline-derived CDR1 and CDR2 are MNHNS and SASEGT.

This clonotype was seen at least ten times. The V call is TRBV6-2 or TRBV6-3, the J call TRBJ1-1, with no clear D. CDR1 MNHEY and CDR2 SVGEGT come from the germline V gene. Trimming took 5 bases from V and 1 from J, leaving 5 bases between them. This CDR3 has 12 amino acids. CDR3 in DNA: TGTGCCAGCAGTGTCCAGAACACTGAAGCTTTCTTT. It specifies CASSVQNTEAFF.

CDR3 residues: CASSYSWNGPNTGELFF. CDR3 nucleotides: TGTGCCAGCAGTTACTCCTGGAACGGACCGAACACCGGGGAGCTGTTTTTT. The chain recombines TRBV6-5 with TRBJ2-2, with no clear D. CDR3 length: 17 residues. V shed 0 bases and J shed 0 bases, with 11 bases lying between them. Germline CDR1 reads MNHEY; CDR2 reads SVGAGI.

In its sample, this clonotype was seen once. The chain links TRBV20-1 to TRBJ1-2; perhaps TRBD1 as D (6 bases). V was trimmed by 0 bases and J by 3 bases, leaving 14 bases between them. The CDR3 contains 15 residues. The germline gives CDR1 DFQATT, CDR2 SNEGSKA (reference sequence). CDR3 region: CSARDVRGRDYGYTF. The CDR3 nucleotides are TGCAGTGCTAGAGATGTCCGGGGGCGCGACTATGGCTACACCTTC.

This clonotype was seen repeatedly, ten times or more. In DNA, the CDR3 is TGTGCCTGGAGTTCGCGCGACGGCTATGGCTACACCTTC. Translation: CAWSSRDGYGYTF. J is TRBJ1-2 and V is TRBV30; D not certain. Germline V lookup: CDR1 GTSNPN, CDR2 SVGIG (reference sequence). This CDR3 spans 13 amino acids. Trimming stripped 2 bases from V and 4 bases from J, with 11 bases between.

The table lists this clonotype with many counts. The chain carries TRBV20-1 and TRBJ2-7; 7 nucleotides match TRBD2. J was trimmed by 6 bases and V by 5 bases; bases with no gene match: 4. The CDR3 length is 11 residues. In germline, CDR1 is DFQATT, CDR2 SNEGSKA (reference sequence). The CDR3 region is CSASSGGEQYF. For the CDR3, the DNA is TGCAGTGCTTCCTCGGGGGGCGAGCAGTACTTC.

This clonotype has ten or more counts. The V call is TRBV6-5, the J call TRBJ2-5; 7 bases agree with TRBD2. Unmatched junction bases numbered 6, after V lost 4 bases and J lost 4 bases. The CDR3 has 14 amino acids. The germline CDR1 and CDR2 sequences are MNHEY and SVGAGI. Here the CDR3 DNA reads TGTGCCAGCAGTTCCCTCTCGGGGGGAGAGACCCAGTACTTC. Its protein is CASSSLSGGETQYF.

In its sample, this clonotype was seen many times. The chain couples TRBV7-8 to TRBJ1-2; possible D gene TRBD1, 5 bases. The ends were cut back, 0 bases at V and 3 bases at J, with 20 bases in the middle. The CDR3 has 18 residues. Germline loops: CDR1 SGHVS, CDR2 FQNEAQ. CDR3 protein: CASSLAPQGTLDYYGYTF. The CDR3 DNA is TGTGCCAGCAGCTTAGCCCCTCAAGGGACGCTAGACTACTATGGCTACACCTTC.

This chain links TRBV7-2 with TRBJ1-1; D might be TRBD1 (6 bases). CDR3 length equals 12 residues. The germline gives CDR1 SGHTA, CDR2 FQGNSA. Trimming pared 5 bases from V and 7 bases from J, leaving 11 bases between. This CDR3 is CASSGGGDEAFF. DNA for the CDR3: TGTGCCAGCAGCGGAGGGGGGGATGAAGCTTTCTTT.

This clonotype was observed at least ten times. The rearrangement joins TRBV20-1 to TRBJ2-7; the D call may be TRBD1 or TRBD2 (6 bases each). Germline V gene data show CDR1 as DFQATT and CDR2 as SNEGSKA (reference sequence). CDR3 size: 14 residues. Deletions cut 3 bases from V and 3 bases from J, with 15 bases between. The CDR3 loop reads CSASWGATVYEQYF. The DNA for the CDR3 is TGCAGTGCTAGTTGGGGGGCGACCGTCTACGAGCAGTACTTC.

This clonotype came up a few times. The chain joins TRBV19 to TRBJ2-5; possible D gene TRBD2, 7 bases. CDR1 is LNHDA, CDR2 SQIVND, per germline (reference sequence). The CDR3 is made up of 13 amino acids. V lost 5 bases and J lost 5, with 12 bases in between. CDR3 residues: CASSARGAETQYF. Here the CDR3 DNA reads TGTGCCAGTAGTGCCCGGGGGGCGGAGACCCAGTACTTC. Full variable domain (missing parts from reference TRBV19 and TRBJ2-5): DGGITQSPKYLFRKEGQNVTLSCEQNLNHDAMYWYRQDPGQGLRLIYYSQIVNDFQKGDIAEGYSVSREKKESFPLTVTSAQKNPTAFYLCASSARGAETQYFGPGTRLLVL.

Ten or more counts support this clonotype. This chain links TRBV2 with TRBJ2-7, with D uncertain. The CDR3 is 14 amino acids. Germline V CDR1 and CDR2: SNHLY, FYNNEI. V was trimmed by 7 bases and J by 4 bases, leaving 17 bases between them. CDR3 nucleotides: TGTGCCAGCACCCCCGAGGCCGGTTCATACGAGCAGTACTTC. This codes for CASTPEAGSYEQYF.